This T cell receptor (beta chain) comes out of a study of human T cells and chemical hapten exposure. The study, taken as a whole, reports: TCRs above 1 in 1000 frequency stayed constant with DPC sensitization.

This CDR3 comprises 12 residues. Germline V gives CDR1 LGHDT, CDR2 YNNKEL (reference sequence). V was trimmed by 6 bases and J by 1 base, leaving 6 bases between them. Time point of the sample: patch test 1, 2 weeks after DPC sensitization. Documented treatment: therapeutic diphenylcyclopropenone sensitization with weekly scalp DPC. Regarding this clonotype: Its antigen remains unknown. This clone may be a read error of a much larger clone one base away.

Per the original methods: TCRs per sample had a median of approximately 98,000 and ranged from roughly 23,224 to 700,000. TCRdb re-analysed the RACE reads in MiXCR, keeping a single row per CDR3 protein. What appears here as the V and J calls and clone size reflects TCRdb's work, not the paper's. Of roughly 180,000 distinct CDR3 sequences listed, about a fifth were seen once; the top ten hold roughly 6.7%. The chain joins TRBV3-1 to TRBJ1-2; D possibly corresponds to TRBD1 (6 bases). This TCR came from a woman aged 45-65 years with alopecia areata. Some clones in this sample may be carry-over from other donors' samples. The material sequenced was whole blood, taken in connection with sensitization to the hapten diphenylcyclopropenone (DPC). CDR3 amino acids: CASRDSNYGYTF. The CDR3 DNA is TGTGCCAGCAGGGACAGTAACTATGGCTACACCTTC.